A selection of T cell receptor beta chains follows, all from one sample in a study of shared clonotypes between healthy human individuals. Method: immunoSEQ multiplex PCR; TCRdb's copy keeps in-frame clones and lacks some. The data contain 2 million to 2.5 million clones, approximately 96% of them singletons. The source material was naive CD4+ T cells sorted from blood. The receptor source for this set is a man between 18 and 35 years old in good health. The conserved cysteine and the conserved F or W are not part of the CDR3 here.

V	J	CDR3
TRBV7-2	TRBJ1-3	ASSLAPVTVSGNTIY
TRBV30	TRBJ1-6	AWGLDNSPLH
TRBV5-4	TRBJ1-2	ASSLGVGGNYGYT
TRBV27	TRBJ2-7	ASSLRTSYEQY
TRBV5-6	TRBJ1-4	ASSPEQRQEKLF
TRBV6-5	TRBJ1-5	ASSQGGQKNQPQH
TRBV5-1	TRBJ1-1	ASSWGDGLTEAF
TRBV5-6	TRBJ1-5	ASSLGGSLSNQPQH
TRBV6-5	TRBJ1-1	ASRGVNTEAF
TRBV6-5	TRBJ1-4	ASSPRTGQREKLF
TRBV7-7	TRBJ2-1	ASSPGHYNEQF
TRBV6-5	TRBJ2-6	ASSRFSSGANVLT
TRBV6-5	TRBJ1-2	ASSYSGGNYGYT
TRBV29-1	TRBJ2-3	SVASGTTDTQY
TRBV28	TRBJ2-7	ASSLSGYEQY
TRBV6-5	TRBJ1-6	ASSYRGNSPLH
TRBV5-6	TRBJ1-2	ASSLAGLYGYT
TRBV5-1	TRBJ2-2	ASSYTTGTGATGELF
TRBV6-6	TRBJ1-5	ASSYSGGRNQPQH
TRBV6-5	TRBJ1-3	ASRDSDSGNTIY
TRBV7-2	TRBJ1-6	ASSLSVTLNSPLH
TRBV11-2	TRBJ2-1	ASSPPAGGYNEQF
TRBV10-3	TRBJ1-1	AISLGQGNTEAF
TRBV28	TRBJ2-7	ASSLGGGNEQY
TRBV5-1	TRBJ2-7	ASSLVTGPYEQY
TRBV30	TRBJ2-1	AWSVGGRPYNEQF
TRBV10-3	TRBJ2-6	AITGQLNSGANVLT
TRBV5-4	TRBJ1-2	ASSPVGSYGYT
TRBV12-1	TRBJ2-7	ASSSGPRGELNEQY
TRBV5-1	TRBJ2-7	ASSLASGLAGEWIHEQY
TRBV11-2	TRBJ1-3	ASSLGAAPGNTIY
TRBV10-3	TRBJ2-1	AISIGQGLGNEQF
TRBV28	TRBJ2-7	ASSSTGGVSYEQY
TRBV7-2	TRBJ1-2	ASSSYMGGYT
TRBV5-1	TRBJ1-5	ASSETGQDYQPQH
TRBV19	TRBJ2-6	ASSTSSGANVLT
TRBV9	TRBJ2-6	ASSLRQVSGANVLT
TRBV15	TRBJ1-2	ATSGGGANGYT
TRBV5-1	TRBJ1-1	ASRVPGNTEAF
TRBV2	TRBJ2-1	ASSPSGGEQF
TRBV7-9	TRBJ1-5	ASTMGGAEGPQH
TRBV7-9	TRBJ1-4	ASSFSGTGEKLF
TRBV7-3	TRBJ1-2	ASSNQQGLGYT
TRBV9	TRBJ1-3	ASNQQGLGNTIY
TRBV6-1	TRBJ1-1	AGRGLGDTEAF
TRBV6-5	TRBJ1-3	ASSYSIKENTIY
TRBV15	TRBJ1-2	ATSRDQADYGYT
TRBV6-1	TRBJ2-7	ASSEARRGYEQY
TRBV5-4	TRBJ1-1	ASSRQDGVATEAF
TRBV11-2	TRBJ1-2	ASSLGGYGYT
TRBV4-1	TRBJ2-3	ASSQVIPDTQY
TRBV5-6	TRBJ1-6	ASSLAGMDSPLH
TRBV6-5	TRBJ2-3	ASSRTTDTQY
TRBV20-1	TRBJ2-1	SAQSGDEQF